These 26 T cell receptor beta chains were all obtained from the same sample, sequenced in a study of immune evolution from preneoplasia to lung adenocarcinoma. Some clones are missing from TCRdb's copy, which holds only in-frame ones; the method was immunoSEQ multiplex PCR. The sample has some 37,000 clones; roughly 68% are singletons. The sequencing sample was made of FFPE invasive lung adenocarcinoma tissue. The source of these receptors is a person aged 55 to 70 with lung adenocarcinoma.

CDR3 DNA sequence: TGTGCCAGCAGTGAATACTCGATCAGCGGCGGGGAGCTGTTTTTT. It specifies CASSEYSISGGELFF. The chain carries TRBV25-1 and TRBJ2-2; tentative D call: TRBD2 (5 bases). Germline values: CDR1 MGHDK, CDR2 SYGVNS. The V end was cut by 0 bases, the J end by 7 bases, with 12 bases between. The CDR3 is 15 residues long.

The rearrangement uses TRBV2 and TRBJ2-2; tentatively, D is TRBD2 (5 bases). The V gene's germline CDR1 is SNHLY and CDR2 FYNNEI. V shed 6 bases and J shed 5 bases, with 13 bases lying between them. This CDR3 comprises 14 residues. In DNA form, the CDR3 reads TGTGCCAGCAGGGCGGGCAGTCAAACCGGGGAGCTGTTTTTT. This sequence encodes CASRAGSQTGELFF.

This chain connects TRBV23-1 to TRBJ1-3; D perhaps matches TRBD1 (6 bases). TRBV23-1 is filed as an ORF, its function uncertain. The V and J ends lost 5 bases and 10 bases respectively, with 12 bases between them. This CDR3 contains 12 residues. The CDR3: CASSNEGETIYF. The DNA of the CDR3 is TGCGCCAGCAGTAACGAGGGGGAAACCATATATTTT.

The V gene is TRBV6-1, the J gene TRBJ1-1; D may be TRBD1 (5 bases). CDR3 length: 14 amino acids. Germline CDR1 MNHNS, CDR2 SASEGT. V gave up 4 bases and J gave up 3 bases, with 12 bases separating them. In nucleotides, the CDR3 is TGTGCCAGCAGTGCTTCAGGGCTTTACACTGAAGCTTTCTTT. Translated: CASSASGLYTEAFF.

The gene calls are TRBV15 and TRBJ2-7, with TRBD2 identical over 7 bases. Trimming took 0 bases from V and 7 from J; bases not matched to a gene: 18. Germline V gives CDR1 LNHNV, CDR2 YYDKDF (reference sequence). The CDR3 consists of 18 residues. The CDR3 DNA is TGTGCCACCAGCAGAGATGTTTCTTCGTCCGCGGGAGTCCAGGAGCAGTACTTC. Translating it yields CATSRDVSSSAGVQEQYF.

The CDR3 nucleotides read TGTGCCAGCAGTGACCGCGTAGGGGAAAAACTGTTTTTT. The encoded protein is CASSDRVGEKLFF. The V and J genes are TRBV25-1 and TRBJ1-4; D remains ambiguous. The CDR3 consists of 13 residues. V lost 3 bases and J lost 8, with 10 bases in between. Germline CDR1 and CDR2: MGHDK and SYGVNS.

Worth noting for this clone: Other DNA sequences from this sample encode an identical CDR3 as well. CDR3 sequence: CASSELENTEAFF. The CDR3 nucleotides are TGTGCCAGCAGTGAACTAGAGAACACTGAAGCTTTCTTT. The rearrangement links TRBV2 to TRBJ1-1; D remains ambiguous. Trimming removed 2 bases at V and 1 base at J, with 5 bases between. Per the germline V gene, CDR1 is SNHLY and CDR2 is FYNNEI. This CDR3 region has 13 residues.

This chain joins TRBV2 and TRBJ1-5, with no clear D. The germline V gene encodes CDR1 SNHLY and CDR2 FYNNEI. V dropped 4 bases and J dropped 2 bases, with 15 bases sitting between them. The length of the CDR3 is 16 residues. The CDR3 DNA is TGTGCCAGCAGTGGTTGGCAGTCGGGCGGCAATCAGCCCCAGCATTTT. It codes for CASSGWQSGGNQPQHF.

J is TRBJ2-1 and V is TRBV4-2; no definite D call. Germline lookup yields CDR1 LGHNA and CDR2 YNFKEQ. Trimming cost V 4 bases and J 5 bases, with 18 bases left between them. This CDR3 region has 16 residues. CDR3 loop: CASSRLTFLDDNEQFF. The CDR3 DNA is TGTGCCAGCAGCCGGTTAACCTTCCTGGACGACAATGAGCAGTTCTTC.

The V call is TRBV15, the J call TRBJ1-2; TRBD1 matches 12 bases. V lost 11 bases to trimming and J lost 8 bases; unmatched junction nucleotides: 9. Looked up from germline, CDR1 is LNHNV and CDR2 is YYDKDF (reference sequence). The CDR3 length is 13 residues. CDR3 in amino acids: CASRGTGGRGYTF. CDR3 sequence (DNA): TGTGCCTCGCGAGGGACAGGGGGCCGAGGCTACACCTTC.

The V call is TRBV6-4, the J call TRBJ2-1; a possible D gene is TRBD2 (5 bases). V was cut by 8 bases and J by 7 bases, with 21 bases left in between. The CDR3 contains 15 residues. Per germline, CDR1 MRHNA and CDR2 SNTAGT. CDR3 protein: CASQEEAGSGNEQFF. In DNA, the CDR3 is TGTGCCAGCCAGGAGGAGGCGGGTTCGGGGAATGAGCAGTTCTTC.

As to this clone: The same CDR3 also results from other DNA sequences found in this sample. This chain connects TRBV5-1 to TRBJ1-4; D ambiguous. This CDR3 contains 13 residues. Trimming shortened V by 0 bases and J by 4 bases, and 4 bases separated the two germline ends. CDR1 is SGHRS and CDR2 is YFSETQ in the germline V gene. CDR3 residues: CASSLGGNEKLFF. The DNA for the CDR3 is TGCGCCAGCAGCTTGGGAGGTAATGAAAAACTGTTTTTT.

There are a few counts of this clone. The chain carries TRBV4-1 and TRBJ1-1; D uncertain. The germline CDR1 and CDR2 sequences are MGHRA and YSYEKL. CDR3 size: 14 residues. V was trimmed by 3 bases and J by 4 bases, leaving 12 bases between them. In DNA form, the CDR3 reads TGCGCCAGCAGCCATGCCCAGAAACTCACTGAAGCTTTCTTT. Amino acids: CASSHAQKLTEAFF.

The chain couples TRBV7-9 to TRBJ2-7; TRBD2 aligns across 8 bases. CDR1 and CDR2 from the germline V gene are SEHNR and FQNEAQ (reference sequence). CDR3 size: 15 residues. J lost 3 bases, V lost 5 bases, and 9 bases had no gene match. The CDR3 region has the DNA TGTGCCAGCAGCCCCACCGGGGGGGCATTCTACGAGCAGTACTTC. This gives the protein CASSPTGGAFYEQYF.

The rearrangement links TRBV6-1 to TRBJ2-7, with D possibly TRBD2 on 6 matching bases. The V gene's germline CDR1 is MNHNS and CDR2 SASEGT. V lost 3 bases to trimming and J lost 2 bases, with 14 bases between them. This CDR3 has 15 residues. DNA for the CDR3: TGTGCCAGCAGTGACCTGACTAGAAACCCCTACGAGCAGTACTTC. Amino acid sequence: CASSDLTRNPYEQYF.

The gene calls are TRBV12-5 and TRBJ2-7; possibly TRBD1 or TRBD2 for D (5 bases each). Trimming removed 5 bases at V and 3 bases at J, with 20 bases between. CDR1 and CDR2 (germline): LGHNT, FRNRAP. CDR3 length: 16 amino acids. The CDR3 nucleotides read TGTGCTAGTGGTCCACTGCCCCGGGGCGCGGACTACGAGCAGTACTTC. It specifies CASGPLPRGADYEQYF.

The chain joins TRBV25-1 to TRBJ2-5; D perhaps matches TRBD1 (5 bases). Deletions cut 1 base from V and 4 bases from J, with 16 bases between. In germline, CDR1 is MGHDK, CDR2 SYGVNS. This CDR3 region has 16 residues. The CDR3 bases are TGTGCCAGCAGTGAATTGGGCCAGGGTAGGGGAGAGACCCAGTACTTC. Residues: CASSELGQGRGETQYF.

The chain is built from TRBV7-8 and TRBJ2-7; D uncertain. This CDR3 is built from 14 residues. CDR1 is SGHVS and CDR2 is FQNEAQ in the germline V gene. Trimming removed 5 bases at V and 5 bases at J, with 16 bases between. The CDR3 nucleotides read TGTGCCAGCAGCCACACACACCAGCTTCACGAGCAGTACTTC. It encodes CASSHTHQLHEQYF.

The chain's CDR3 is CASSLILGLFAYEQYF. The CDR3, as DNA: TGTGCCAGCAGCTTAATCTTGGGACTGTTTGCCTACGAGCAGTACTTC. The genes are TRBV7-9 and TRBJ2-7, with a weak D call TRBD2 (6 bases). Germline assignment: CDR1 SEHNR and CDR2 FQNEAQ (reference sequence). The CDR3 consists of 16 residues. V gave up 2 bases and J gave up 2 bases, with 16 bases separating them.

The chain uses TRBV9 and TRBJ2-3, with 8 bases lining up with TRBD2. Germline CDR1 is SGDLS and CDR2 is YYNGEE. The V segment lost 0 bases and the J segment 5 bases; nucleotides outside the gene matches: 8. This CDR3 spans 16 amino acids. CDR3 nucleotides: TGTGCCAGCAGCGTAGGGGGCGGGAGGTATGTAGATACGCAGTATTTT. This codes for CASSVGGGRYVDTQYF.

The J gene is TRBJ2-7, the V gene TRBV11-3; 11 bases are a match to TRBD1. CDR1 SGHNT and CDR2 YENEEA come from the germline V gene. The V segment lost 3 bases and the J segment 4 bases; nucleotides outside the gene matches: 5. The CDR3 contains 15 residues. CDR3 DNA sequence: TGTGCCAGCAGCTTCGGGACAGGGGGATTGTACGAGCAGTACTTC. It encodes CASSFGTGGLYEQYF.

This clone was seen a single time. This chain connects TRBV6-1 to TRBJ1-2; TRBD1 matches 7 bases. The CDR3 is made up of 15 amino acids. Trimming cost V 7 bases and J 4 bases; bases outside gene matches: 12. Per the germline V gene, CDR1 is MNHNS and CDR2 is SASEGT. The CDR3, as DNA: TGTGCCAGCACTCGAGAACAGGGGATAGGCTATGGCTACACCTTC. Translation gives CASTREQGIGYGYTF.

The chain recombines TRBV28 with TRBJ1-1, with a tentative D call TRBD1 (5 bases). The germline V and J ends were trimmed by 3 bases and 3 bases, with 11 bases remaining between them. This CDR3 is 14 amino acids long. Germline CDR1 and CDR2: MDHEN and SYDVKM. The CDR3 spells CASSLGGADTEAFF. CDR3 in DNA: TGTGCCAGCAGTTTGGGAGGGGCAGACACTGAAGCTTTCTTT.

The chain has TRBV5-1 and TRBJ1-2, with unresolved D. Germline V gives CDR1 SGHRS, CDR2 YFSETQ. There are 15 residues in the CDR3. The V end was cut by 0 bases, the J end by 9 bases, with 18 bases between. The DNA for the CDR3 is TGCGCCAGCAGCTTGGACCCGACGGGAACCGGGCGCTACACCTTC. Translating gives CASSLDPTGTGRYTF.

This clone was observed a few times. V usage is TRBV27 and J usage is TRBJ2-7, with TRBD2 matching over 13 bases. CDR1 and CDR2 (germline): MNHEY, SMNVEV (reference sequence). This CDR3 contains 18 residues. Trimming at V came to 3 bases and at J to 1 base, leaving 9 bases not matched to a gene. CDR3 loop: CASSFSWTSGSQSYEQYF. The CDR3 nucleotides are TGTGCCAGCAGTTTTTCATGGACTAGCGGGAGTCAGTCCTACGAGCAGTACTTC.

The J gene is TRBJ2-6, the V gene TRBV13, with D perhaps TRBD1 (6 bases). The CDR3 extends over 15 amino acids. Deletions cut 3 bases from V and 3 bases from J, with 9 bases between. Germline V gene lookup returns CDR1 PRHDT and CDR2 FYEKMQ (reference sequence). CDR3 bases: TGTGCCAGCAGCTTTCAGGGGATTGGGGCCAACGTCCTGACTTTC. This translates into CASSFQGIGANVLTF.